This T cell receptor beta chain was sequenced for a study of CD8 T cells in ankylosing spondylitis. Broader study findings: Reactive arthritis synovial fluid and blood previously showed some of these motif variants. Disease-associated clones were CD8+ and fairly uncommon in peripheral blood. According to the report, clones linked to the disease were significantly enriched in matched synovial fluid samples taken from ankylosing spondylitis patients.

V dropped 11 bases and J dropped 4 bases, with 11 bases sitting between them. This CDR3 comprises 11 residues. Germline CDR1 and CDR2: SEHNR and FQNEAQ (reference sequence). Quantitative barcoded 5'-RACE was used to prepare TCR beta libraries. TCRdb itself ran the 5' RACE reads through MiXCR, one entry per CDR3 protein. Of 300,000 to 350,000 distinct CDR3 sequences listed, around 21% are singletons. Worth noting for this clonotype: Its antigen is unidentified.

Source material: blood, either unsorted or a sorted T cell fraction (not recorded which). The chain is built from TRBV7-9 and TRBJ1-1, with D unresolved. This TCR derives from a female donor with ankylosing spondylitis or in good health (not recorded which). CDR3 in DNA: TGTGCCGGCGGGTGGATCACTGAAGCTTTCTTT. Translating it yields CAGGWITEAFF.